The 9 T cell receptor beta chains in this list originate from one sample, sequenced in a study of CD8 T cells in ankylosing spondylitis (dated by TCRdb to about 2017). No antigen has been assigned to these receptors. The investigation overall reported the following: A TCR beta motif of several highly homologous amino acid variants appeared characteristic of blood from ankylosing spondylitis patients.

The method was 5' RACE. Sequencing was performed on an Illumina HiSeq 2500. TCRdb reran the public reads through fastp at Q25 and MiXCR, keeping productive beta chains. A single entry per CDR3 protein holds the most common genes and DNA from its merged rows. Within this sample are about 480,000 distinct CDR3 sequences, with 15% to 20% of them counted one time only. Approximately 1% of the sample is taken by the ten largest. Sequencing was done on a sample of blood, either unsorted or a sorted T cell fraction (not recorded which). The receptors were sampled from a male donor with ankylosing spondylitis.

This clonotype turned up a few times. This chain joins TRBV5-1 and TRBJ2-7, with 7 bases identical to TRBD1. Germline CDR1 reads SGHRS; CDR2 reads YFSETQ. There are 17 residues in the CDR3. The ends lost 2 bases at V and 0 bases at J; junction bases unmatched: 11. DNA of the CDR3: TGCGCCAGCAGCTTAGGGACAGTGACATTAAGCTCCTACGAGCAGTACTTC. Translation: CASSLGTVTLSSYEQYF.

This clonotype was detected ten times or more. The chain joins TRBV7-8 to TRBJ1-5, with 7 bases identical to TRBD1. The J segment lost 6 bases and the V segment lost 9 bases, leaving 14 bases of the junction unmatched. The CDR3 length is 15 residues. CDR1 is SGHVS, CDR2 FQNEAQ, per germline. The CDR3 is CASARGDSGPQPQHF. Here the CDR3 DNA reads TGTGCCAGTGCTCGGGGGGACAGTGGGCCTCAGCCCCAGCATTTT.

This clonotype has only a few counts. The CDR3 here is CASSRGGTNTEAFF. CDR3 bases: TGTGCCAGCAGCCGAGGGGGAACGAACACTGAAGCTTTCTTT. The rearrangement joins TRBV7-9 to TRBJ1-1, with a tentative D call TRBD1 (6 bases). Trimming stripped 5 bases from V and 1 base from J, with 11 bases between. Germline V gives CDR1 SEHNR, CDR2 FQNEAQ (reference sequence). There are 14 residues in the CDR3.

This clonotype has just one count. The genes are TRBV6-2 or TRBV6-3 and TRBJ1-5, with TRBD1 matching 10 bases. Germline values: CDR1 MNHEY, CDR2 SVGEGT. The V and J ends lost 0 bases and 7 bases, in that order; junction bases with no gene match: 3. The CDR3 contains 15 residues. The CDR3 protein is CASSYSDRGGQPQHF. DNA of the CDR3: TGTGCCAGCAGTTACTCGGACAGGGGGGGACAGCCCCAGCATTTT.

This clonotype occurred a few times. V is TRBV25-1 and J is TRBJ1-3; D not certain. Trimming left V 1 base short and J 0 bases short, with 4 bases between. This CDR3 is 14 amino acids long. The germline V gene encodes CDR1 MGHDK and CDR2 SYGVNS. The CDR3 sequence is CASSEWGSGNTIYF. In DNA, the CDR3 is TGTGCCAGCAGTGAATGGGGCTCTGGAAACACCATATATTTT.

This clonotype has more than one count but fewer than ten. The gene calls are TRBV7-8 and TRBJ1-1; 7 bases are shared with TRBD1. V lost 6 bases, J lost 5 bases, and 15 bases stayed unmatched. The CDR3 has 16 residues. Germline values: CDR1 SGHVS, CDR2 FQNEAQ. The CDR3 sequence: CASSHPHSTGRTEAFF. The CDR3 DNA follows: TGTGCCAGCAGTCATCCTCACTCGACAGGGAGGACTGAAGCTTTCTTT.

The chain links TRBV5-5 to TRBJ1-5; D is unclear. V was cut by 0 bases and J by 7 bases, with 14 bases left in between. There are 15 residues in the CDR3. Germline CDR1 SGHKS, CDR2 YYEKEE (reference sequence). The CDR3 loop reads CASSLGWGVSQPQHF. Here the CDR3 DNA reads TGTGCCAGCAGCTTGGGTTGGGGAGTCTCCCAGCCCCAGCATTTT.

The chain has TRBV7-9 and TRBJ2-2, with 8 bases lining up with TRBD1. V trimming: 8 bases; J trimming: 3 bases; junction bases outside the gene matches: 5. Germline V gives CDR1 SEHNR, CDR2 FQNEAQ (reference sequence). This CDR3 has 14 residues. CDR3 in DNA: TGTGCCAGCGGACCACAGGGGGACACCGGGGAGCTGTTTTTT. This gives the protein CASGPQGDTGELFF.

In this sample, this clonotype turned up many times. The chain recombines TRBV29-1 with TRBJ2-1; 7 bases are shared with TRBD1. Losses at the gene ends were 8 bases for V and 1 base for J; bases not matched to a gene: 5. The CDR3 loop spans 13 amino acids. CDR1 is SQVTM, CDR2 ANQGSEA, per germline. CDR3 amino acids: CSSLQGSYNEQFF. As DNA, the CDR3 is TGCAGCTCACTACAGGGGTCCTACAATGAGCAGTTCTTC.